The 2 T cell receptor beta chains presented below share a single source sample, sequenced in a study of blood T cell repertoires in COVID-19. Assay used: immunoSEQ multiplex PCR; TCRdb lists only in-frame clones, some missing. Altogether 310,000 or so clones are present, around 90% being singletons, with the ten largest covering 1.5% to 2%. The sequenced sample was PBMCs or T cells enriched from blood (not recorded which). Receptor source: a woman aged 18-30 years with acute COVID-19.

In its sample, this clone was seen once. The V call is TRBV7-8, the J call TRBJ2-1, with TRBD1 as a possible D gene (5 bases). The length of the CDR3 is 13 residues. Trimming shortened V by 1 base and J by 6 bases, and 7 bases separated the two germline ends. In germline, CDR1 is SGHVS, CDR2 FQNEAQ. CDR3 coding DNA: TGTGCCAGCAGCTTAGAGGACACCAATGAGCAGTTCTTC. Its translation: CASSLEDTNEQFF.

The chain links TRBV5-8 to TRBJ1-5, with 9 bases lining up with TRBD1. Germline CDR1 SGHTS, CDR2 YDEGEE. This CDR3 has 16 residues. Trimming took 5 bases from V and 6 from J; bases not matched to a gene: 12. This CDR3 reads CASSLLGQGLVQPQHF. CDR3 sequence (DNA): TGTGCCAGCAGTTTGCTTGGACAGGGGTTGGTTCAGCCCCAGCATTTT.